These 31 T cell receptor beta chains came from one sample sequenced in a study of blood T cells in healthy people across ages. A second PCR of about 7 to 12 cycles used a sample-barcoded 5' primer and a J-beta primer mix. TCRdb ran MiXCR on the 5' RACE reads and lists one entry per CDR3 protein. In the table there are around 1,900,000 distinct CDR3 sequences, about two fifths of which are singletons. Sequencing was carried out using blood. The receptors were sampled from a human donor in good health.

The chain is built from TRBV9 and TRBJ2-3; 8 nucleotides agree with TRBD2. Germline CDR1 SGDLS, CDR2 YYNGEE. The CDR3 spans 16 residues. Trimming cost V 2 bases and J 2 bases; bases outside gene matches: 7. CDR3 sequence reads: CASSVRRTSYTDTQYF. CDR3 in DNA: TGTGCCAGCAGCGTCCGGAGGACTAGCTACACAGATACGCAGTATTTT.

The chain links TRBV5-5 to TRBJ2-7, with D maybe TRBD1 (5 bases). The V gene lost 2 bases and the J gene lost 3 bases, with 9 bases spanning the gap. CDR3 length equals 13 residues. The germline V gene encodes CDR1 SGHKS and CDR2 YYEKEE (reference sequence). CDR3 DNA sequence: TGTGCCAGCAGCTTCAATACAGGCTACGAGCAGTACTTC. Protein sequence: CASSFNTGYEQYF.

The CDR3 sequence is CASSLRVGGGTDTQYF. CDR3 nucleotide sequence: TGTGCCAGCAGCCTCCGGGTCGGGGGGGGCACAGATACGCAGTATTTT. This chain links TRBV9 with TRBJ2-3; 8 nucleotides line up with TRBD2. V lost 4 bases, J lost 1 base, and 8 bases stayed unmatched. The CDR3 is 16 residues long. Germline V gene lookup returns CDR1 SGDLS and CDR2 YYNGEE.

Points on this clonotype: The junction departs from germline at one end; a sequencing error may be responsible. The chain joins TRBV5-1 to TRBJ2-3; the D is unclear. The CDR3 is 14 residues long. Germline CDR1 reads SGHRS; CDR2 reads YFSETQ. CDR3 amino acids: CASSLEWGSDKQYF. The CDR3 DNA follows: TGCGCCAGCAGCTTGGAATGGGGATCGGATAAGCAGTATTTT.

This clonotype was seen only a few times. The rearrangement joins TRBV7-2 to TRBJ2-3; D remains ambiguous. Germline assignment: CDR1 SGHTA and CDR2 FQGNSA. This CDR3 spans 16 amino acids. The ends were cut back, 5 bases at V and 0 bases at J, with 15 bases in the middle. The CDR3 DNA is TGTGCCAGCAGCCCCACAGCGACTGCTAGCACAGATACGCAGTATTTT. Translating gives CASSPTATASTDTQYF.

This chain uses TRBV29-1 with TRBJ1-2; the D gene is possibly TRBD1 (6 bases). The CDR3 totals 13 residues. V was shortened by 3 bases and J by 0 bases, with 8 bases between the two germline ends. Per the germline V gene, CDR1 is SQVTM and CDR2 is ANQGSEA. In DNA form, the CDR3 reads TGCAGCGTTGACAGGGGATCTAACTATGGCTACACCTTC. It translates to CSVDRGSNYGYTF.

This clonotype has only a few counts. In nucleotides, the CDR3 is TGCAGTGCTAGAGCCCCGGGACAGGGGAGCGGCAATCAGCCCCAGCATTTT. This sequence encodes CSARAPGQGSGNQPQHF. The genes are TRBV20-1 and TRBJ1-5; 10 bases are shared with TRBD1. The CDR3 runs to 17 residues. From germline, CDR1 is DFQATT and CDR2 SNEGSKA (reference sequence). V was clipped by 1 base and J by 2 bases; unmatched bases: 8.

This chain links TRBV27 with TRBJ2-2, with 7 nucleotides matching TRBD1. CDR3 length: 16 amino acids. From germline, CDR1 is MNHEY and CDR2 SMNVEV (reference sequence). The V and J ends lost 4 bases and 2 bases, in that order; junction bases with no gene match: 7. The CDR3 coding sequence is TGTGCCAGCAGTTCGGACAGGCCCATCAACACCGGGGAGCTGTTTTTT. Protein product: CASSSDRPINTGELFF.

This clonotype was counted a few times. The genes are TRBV6-2 or TRBV6-3 and TRBJ1-2; tentative D call: TRBD1 (5 bases). This CDR3 comprises 13 residues. The V and J ends lost 5 bases and 2 bases respectively, with 9 bases between them. Per germline, CDR1 MNHEY and CDR2 SVGEGT. The CDR3 coding sequence is TGTGCCAGCAGTCCACAGGAAAACTATGGCTACACCTTC. Its protein is CASSPQENYGYTF.

Details on this clonotype: Possible read error: a much larger clone is one base away. J is TRBJ2-3 and V is TRBV6-2 or TRBV6-3; TRBD1 is a possible D gene (8 bases). Germline V gene sequence: CDR1 MNHEY, CDR2 SVGEGT. The CDR3 extends over 18 amino acids. The CDR3 DNA is TGTACCAGCAGCCCGCGACAGGGGAGGGAATTTACGACAGATACGCAGTATTTT. Translated: CTSSPRQGREFTTDTQYF.

This clonotype came up once. The chain carries TRBV10-3 and TRBJ1-3, with D perhaps matching TRBD1 (6 bases). The CDR3 length is 13 residues. Between the trimmed V and J ends, which lost 5 bases and 7 bases, there was a span of 12 bases. CDR1 is ENHRY, CDR2 SYGVKD, per germline. The CDR3 DNA sequence: TGTGCCATCAGTTCCGGGACACTGAACACCATATATTTT. The encoded protein is CAISSGTLNTIYF.

Worth noting for this clonotype: A junction end diverges from the germline sequence, so it may reflect a read error. V and J are TRBV7-2 and TRBJ2-1; no reliable D call. The CDR3 has 14 amino acids. CDR1 is SGHTA and CDR2 is FQGNSA in the germline V gene. The CDR3 sequence is CACSLQEFGNEQFF. The CDR3 bases are TGTGCCTGCAGCCTCCAGGAATTCGGAAATGAGCAGTTCTTC.

This chain uses TRBV7-2 with TRBJ2-7; D perhaps matches TRBD1 (5 bases). Germline V CDR1 and CDR2: SGHTA, FQGNSA. CDR3 length: 15 residues. The V end was cut by 2 bases, the J end by 3 bases, with 14 bases between. CDR3 sequence reads: CASSLRQTTLYEQYF. The CDR3, as DNA: TGTGCCAGCAGCTTAAGACAGACCACCCTCTACGAGCAGTACTTC.

The chain combines TRBV29-1 with TRBJ2-3; 7 nucleotides line up with TRBD1. Per the germline V gene, CDR1 is SQVTM and CDR2 is ANQGSEA. The CDR3 is made up of 14 amino acids. V dropped 6 bases and J dropped 2; count of bases not matched to a gene: 8. In DNA, the CDR3 is TGCAGCGTCACGCCGGGACAGTCCACAGATACGCAGTATTTT. It encodes CSVTPGQSTDTQYF.

This clonotype was seen a handful of times. The chain uses TRBV4-1 and TRBJ1-4, with D tentatively TRBD1 (6 bases). This CDR3 contains 13 residues. Germline CDR1 MGHRA, CDR2 YSYEKL. V dropped 6 bases and J dropped 5 bases, with 10 bases sitting between them. CDR3 in DNA: TGCGCCAGCAGATTTGGACAGAATGAAAAACTGTTTTTT. Protein: CASRFGQNEKLFF.

This clonotype was observed a few times. The rearrangement uses TRBV7-9 and TRBJ1-2, with D maybe TRBD1 (6 bases). The CDR3 sequence is 14 residues long. Germline V CDR1 and CDR2: SEHNR, FQNEAQ (reference sequence). V was trimmed by 5 bases and J by 5 bases, leaving 15 bases between them. In DNA form, the CDR3 reads TGTGCCAGCAGCATTGGACAGAGAATATATGGCTACACCTTC. Its protein is CASSIGQRIYGYTF.

The rearrangement joins TRBV2 to TRBJ1-1, with D hard to call. The CDR3 has 12 residues. The germline CDR1 and CDR2 sequences are SNHLY and FYNNEI. Deletions cut 7 bases from V and 1 base from J, with 7 bases between. CDR3 DNA sequence: TGTGCCAGCACCGGGGAGAACACTGAAGCTTTCTTT. Translated: CASTGENTEAFF.

In its sample, this clonotype was seen a few times. The gene calls are TRBV30 and TRBJ2-5; the D gene is possibly TRBD1 (6 bases). Trimming stripped 0 bases from V and 11 bases from J, with 16 bases between. The CDR3 runs 13 residues. Germline V CDR1 and CDR2: GTSNPN, SVGIG (reference sequence). The CDR3 is CAWSVAGVGEQYF. The DNA of the CDR3 is TGTGCCTGGAGTGTAGCAGGGGTTGGGGAGCAGTACTTC.

The chain is built from TRBV11-2 and TRBJ1-4; the D gene is possibly TRBD1 (5 bases). This CDR3 comprises 15 residues. The germline V gene encodes CDR1 SGHAT and CDR2 FQNNGV. V was clipped by 2 bases and J by 8 bases, with 15 bases between them. The CDR3 DNA follows: TGTGCCAGCAGCTTATTTCGGGCAGGGAGGGAAAAACTGTTTTTT. Translating it yields CASSLFRAGREKLFF. The full variable domain, completed using reference TRBV11-2 and TRBJ1-4, is EAGVAQSPRYKIIEKRQSVAFWCNPISGHATLYWYQQILGQGPKLLIQFQNNGVVDDSQLPKDRFSAERLKGVDSTLKIQPAKLEDSAVYLCASSLFRAGREKLFFGSGTQLSVL.

V is TRBV4-2 and J is TRBJ1-5, with D hard to call. Germline lookup yields CDR1 LGHNA and CDR2 YNFKEQ. V was clipped by 0 bases and J by 6 bases, with 6 bases between them. The CDR3 length is 13 residues. CDR3 in amino acids: CASSQDTAQPQHF. CDR3 in DNA: TGTGCCAGCAGCCAAGATACTGCTCAGCCCCAGCATTTT.

In the case of this clonotype: This may be a read error: a much more frequent sequence differs by one nucleotide. The chain couples TRBV30 to TRBJ2-4; TRBD1 matches at 8 bases. The closer fit of TRBJ2-7 to the DNA end suggests the J call may be wrong. The CDR3 runs 13 residues. CDR1 and CDR2 from the germline V gene are GTSNPN and SVGIG (reference sequence). CDR3 in amino acids: CACNRGEDYEQYF. The DNA of the CDR3 is TGTGCCTGCAACAGGGGGGAAGACTACGAGCAGTACTTC.

The rearrangement joins TRBV20-1 to TRBJ2-2; D is unresolved. This CDR3 spans 13 amino acids. Germline V gives CDR1 DFQATT, CDR2 SNEGSKA (reference sequence). Trimming took off 6 bases at V and 6 bases at J, with 14 bases between the two ends. The CDR3 DNA sequence: TGCAGTGCCACCTCTTCAGCGTCCGGGGAGCTGTTTTTT. It yields the protein CSATSSASGELFF.

The rearrangement joins TRBV7-9 to TRBJ2-1, with a tentative D call TRBD2 (6 bases). The CDR3 consists of 11 residues. Trimming removed 7 bases at V and 8 bases at J, with 9 bases between. Germline CDR1 and CDR2: SEHNR and FQNEAQ (reference sequence). DNA for the CDR3: TGTGCCAGCAAGTGGGGGGATGAGCAGTTCTTC. It specifies CASKWGDEQFF.

The chain couples TRBV7-2 to TRBJ1-4; 11 nucleotides line up with TRBD1. V shed 5 bases and J 0 bases; nucleotides not matched to a gene: 5. The CDR3 is 17 amino acids. CDR1 is SGHTA, CDR2 FQGNSA, per germline. CDR3 bases: TGTGCCAGCAGCCCAAAGGGACAGGGGGCAACTAATGAAAAACTGTTTTTT. It is translated as CASSPKGQGATNEKLFF.

Many counts were recorded for this clonotype. CDR3 sequence: CASSLGAIRGRAQETQYF. The CDR3 DNA reads as TGTGCCAGCAGCTTAGGTGCTATTAGAGGCAGGGCCCAAGAGACCCAGTACTTC. This chain joins TRBV7-2 and TRBJ2-5, with D possibly being TRBD1 (5 bases). The CDR3 is 18 residues long. Per the germline V gene, CDR1 is SGHTA and CDR2 is FQGNSA. Trimming cost V 1 base and J 1 base, with 19 bases left between them. Based on the CDR3 plus reference TRBV7-2 and TRBJ2-5, the full variable domain is GAGVSQSPSNKVTEKGKDVELRCDPISGHTALYWYRQSLGQGLEFLIYFQGNSAPDKSGLPSDRFSAERTGGSVSTLTIQRTQQEDSAVYLCASSLGAIRGRAQETQYFGPGTRLLVL.

The chain has TRBV29-1 and TRBJ2-1, with TRBD1 as a possible D gene (6 bases). CDR3 length: 14 residues. The V and J ends lost 2 bases and 2 bases respectively, with 10 bases between them. Looked up from germline, CDR1 is SQVTM and CDR2 is ANQGSEA. The CDR3 here is CSVEYRDTYNEQFF. Written as DNA, the CDR3 is TGCAGCGTTGAATACAGGGACACCTACAATGAGCAGTTCTTC.

A few counts support this clonotype. V is TRBV3-1 and J is TRBJ1-5, with D maybe TRBD1 (5 bases). The germline CDR1 and CDR2 sequences are LGHDT and YNNKEL (reference sequence). Trimming left V 4 bases short and J 3 bases short, with 13 bases between. The CDR3 runs to 15 residues. The CDR3 DNA reads as TGTGCCAGCAGCCCCGGCCGACAGTCCAATCAGCCCCAGCATTTT. It specifies CASSPGRQSNQPQHF.

The chain joins TRBV7-2 to TRBJ1-1; D unclear. The CDR3 runs 14 residues. The germline V and J ends were trimmed by 5 bases and 2 bases, with 12 bases remaining between them. Germline assignment: CDR1 SGHTA and CDR2 FQGNSA. The CDR3 spells CASSDQRGNTEAFF. CDR3 bases: TGTGCCAGCAGCGATCAACGGGGAAACACTGAAGCTTTCTTT.

V is TRBV4-3 and J is TRBJ2-5; 7 positions agree with TRBD2. The CDR3 is 15 amino acids. V trimming: 3 bases; J trimming: 1 base; junction bases outside the gene matches: 5. Germline V gives CDR1 LGHNA, CDR2 YSLEER. The DNA for the CDR3 is TGCGCCAGCAGCCACAACGCGGGGGTCCAAGAGACCCAGTACTTC. Translation gives CASSHNAGVQETQYF.

The chain employs TRBV7-6 and TRBJ2-7, with no clear D. CDR1 SGHVS and CDR2 FNYEAQ come from the germline V gene. Trimming took 5 bases from V and 4 from J, leaving 18 bases between them. This CDR3 region has 15 residues. CDR3 DNA sequence: TGTGCCAGCAGCCCCGGCGTCTCCCCGGAGTACGAGCAGTACTTC. As protein: CASSPGVSPEYEQYF.

The chain joins TRBV9 to TRBJ2-1, with D hard to call. Trimming stripped 0 bases from V and 0 bases from J, with 7 bases between. Looked up from germline, CDR1 is SGDLS and CDR2 is YYNGEE. This CDR3 contains 15 residues. The CDR3, as DNA: TGTGCCAGCAGCGTAGAAATCAACTCCTACAATGAGCAGTTCTTC. Translation gives CASSVEINSYNEQFF. Filled out from reference TRBV9 and TRBJ2-1, the complete variable domain reads DSGVTQTPKHLITATGQRVTLRCSPRSGDLSVYWYQQSLDQGLQFLIQYYNGEERAKGNILERFSAQQFPDLHSELNLSSLELGDSALYFCASSVEINSYNEQFFGPGTRLTVL.